This TCR beta chain was sequenced for a study of T cells after yellow fever vaccination. This CDR3 region has 17 residues. Germline V gives CDR1 MNHEY, CDR2 SVGEGT. With V trimmed by 5 bases and J by 4 bases, 8 bases remained unmatched. One entry per CDR3 protein, called by TCRdb with MiXCR from the 5' RACE reads. The sample has some 320,000 distinct CDR3 sequences; about 4% are singletons. This clonotype was picked up many times. The sample was PBMCs, taken 5 days after the yellow fever booster vaccination. This sequence was found in a man younger than 35 who received the YFV17D yellow fever vaccine. The chain uses TRBV6-2 or TRBV6-3 and TRBJ2-5; 15 positions match TRBD2. The CDR3 nucleotides read TGTGCCAGCAGTACCGGACTAGCGGGGGGGCTAGGAGAGACCCAGTACTTC. Amino acid sequence: CASSTGLAGGLGETQYF.